These 2 T cell receptor beta chains came from one sample sequenced in a study of blood T cell repertoires in COVID-19. Sequencing was performed with immunoSEQ multiplex PCR; in TCRdb, only in-frame clones are kept and a portion is missing. The sample carries some 120,000 clones, 90% recorded once. The sample comprised peripheral blood. The receptors were gathered from a human donor with active COVID-19. The donor label of this sample is uncertain.

This chain connects TRBV20-1 to TRBJ1-2, with 8 bases aligning to TRBD1. The CDR3 runs to 12 residues. Germline V CDR1 and CDR2: DFQATT, SNEGSKA (reference sequence). V dropped 3 bases and J dropped 7; count of bases not matched to a gene: 4. The CDR3 DNA sequence: TGCAGTGCTAGTCGACAGGGGTTTGGCTACACCTTC. Its translation: CSASRQGFGYTF.

V usage is TRBV28 and J usage is TRBJ1-6; D is perhaps TRBD1 (5 bases). The germline V gene has CDR1 MDHEN and CDR2 SYDVKM. With 5 bases removed from V and 12 bases from J, the gap between germline ends came to 17 bases. The CDR3 runs 14 residues. This CDR3 reads CASSLTAPYGPLHF. The CDR3 bases are TGTGCCAGCAGTCTGACAGCACCTTACGGACCCCTCCACTTT.